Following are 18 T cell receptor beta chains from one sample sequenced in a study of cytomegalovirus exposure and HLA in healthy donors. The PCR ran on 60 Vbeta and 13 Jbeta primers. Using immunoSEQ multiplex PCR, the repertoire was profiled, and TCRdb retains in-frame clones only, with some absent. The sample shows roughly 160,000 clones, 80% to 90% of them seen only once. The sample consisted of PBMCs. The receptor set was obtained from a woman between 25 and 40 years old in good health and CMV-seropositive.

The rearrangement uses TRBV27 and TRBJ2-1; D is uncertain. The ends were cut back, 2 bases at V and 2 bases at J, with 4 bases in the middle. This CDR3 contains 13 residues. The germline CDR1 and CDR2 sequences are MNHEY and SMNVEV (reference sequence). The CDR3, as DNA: TGTGCCAGCAGTTTAAGCCCCTACAATGAGCAGTTCTTC. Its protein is CASSLSPYNEQFF.

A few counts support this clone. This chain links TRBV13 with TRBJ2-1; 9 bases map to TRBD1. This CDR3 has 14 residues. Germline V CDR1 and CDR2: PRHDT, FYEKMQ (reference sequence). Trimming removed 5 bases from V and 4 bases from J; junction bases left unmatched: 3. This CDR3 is CASSVGTGYNEQFF. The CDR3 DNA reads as TGTGCCAGCAGCGTTGGGACAGGGTACAATGAGCAGTTCTTC.

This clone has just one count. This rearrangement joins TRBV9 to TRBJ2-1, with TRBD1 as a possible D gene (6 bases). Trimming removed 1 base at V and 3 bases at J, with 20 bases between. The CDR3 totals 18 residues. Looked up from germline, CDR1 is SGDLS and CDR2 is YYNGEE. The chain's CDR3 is CASSVMGMGRGYYNEQFF. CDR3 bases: TGTGCCAGCAGCGTAATGGGGATGGGCAGGGGCTACTACAATGAGCAGTTCTTC.

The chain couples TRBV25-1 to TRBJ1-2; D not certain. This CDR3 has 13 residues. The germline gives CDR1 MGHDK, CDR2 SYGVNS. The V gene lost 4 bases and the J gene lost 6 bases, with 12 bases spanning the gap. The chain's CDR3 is CASSGRSHHGYTF. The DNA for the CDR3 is TGTGCCAGCAGTGGTCGGAGTCATCATGGCTACACCTTC.

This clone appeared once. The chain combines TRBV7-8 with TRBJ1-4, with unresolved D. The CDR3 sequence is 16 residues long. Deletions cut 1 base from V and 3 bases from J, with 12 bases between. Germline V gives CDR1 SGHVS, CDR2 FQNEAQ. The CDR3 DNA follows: TGTGCCAGCAGCTTAGACCCGGGGAGGTCTAATGAAAAACTGTTTTTT. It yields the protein CASSLDPGRSNEKLFF.

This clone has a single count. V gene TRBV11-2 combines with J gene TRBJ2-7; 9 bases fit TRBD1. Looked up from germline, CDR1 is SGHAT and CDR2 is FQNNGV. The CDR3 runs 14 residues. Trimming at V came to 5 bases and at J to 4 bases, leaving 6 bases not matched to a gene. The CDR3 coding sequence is TGTGCCAGCAGCCACGGGGACAGGGTTTACGAGCAGTACTTC. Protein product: CASSHGDRVYEQYF. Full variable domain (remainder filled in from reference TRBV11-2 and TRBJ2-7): EAGVAQSPRYKIIEKRQSVAFWCNPISGHATLYWYQQILGQGPKLLIQFQNNGVVDDSQLPKDRFSAERLKGVDSTLKIQPAKLEDSAVYLCASSHGDRVYEQYFGPGTRLTVT.

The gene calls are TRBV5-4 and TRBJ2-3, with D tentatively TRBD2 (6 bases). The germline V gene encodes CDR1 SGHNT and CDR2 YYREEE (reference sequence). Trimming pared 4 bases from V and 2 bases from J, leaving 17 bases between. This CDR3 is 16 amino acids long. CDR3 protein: CASSLTGLPTTDTQYF. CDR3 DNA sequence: TGTGCCAGCAGCCTGACGGGACTCCCTACCACAGATACGCAGTATTTT.

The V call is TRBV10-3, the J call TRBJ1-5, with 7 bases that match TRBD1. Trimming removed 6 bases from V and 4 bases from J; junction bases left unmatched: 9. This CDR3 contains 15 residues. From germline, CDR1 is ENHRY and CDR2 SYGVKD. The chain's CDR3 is CAIRKGQQPNQPQHF. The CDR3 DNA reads TGTGCCATCAGAAAGGGACAGCAACCTAATCAGCCCCAGCATTTT.

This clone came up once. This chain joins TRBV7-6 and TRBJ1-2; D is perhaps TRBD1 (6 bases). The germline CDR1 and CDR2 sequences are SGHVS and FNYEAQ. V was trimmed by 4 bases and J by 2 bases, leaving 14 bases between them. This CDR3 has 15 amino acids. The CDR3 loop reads CASSSTTTGNYGYTF. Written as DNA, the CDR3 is TGTGCCAGCAGCTCGACTACGACAGGAAACTATGGCTACACCTTC.

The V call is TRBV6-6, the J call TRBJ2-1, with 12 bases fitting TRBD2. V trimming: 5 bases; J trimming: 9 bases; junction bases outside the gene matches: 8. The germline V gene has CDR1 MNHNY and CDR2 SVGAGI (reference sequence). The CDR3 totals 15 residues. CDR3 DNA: TGTGCCAGCAGTCCTAGCGGGGGGGCGAAAAGTGAGCAGTTCTTC. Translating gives CASSPSGGAKSEQFF.

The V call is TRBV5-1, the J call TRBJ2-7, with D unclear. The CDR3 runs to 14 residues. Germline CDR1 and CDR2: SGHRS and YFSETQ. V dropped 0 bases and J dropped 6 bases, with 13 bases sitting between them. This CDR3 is CASSLALASGEQYF. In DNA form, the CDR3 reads TGCGCCAGCAGCTTGGCCCTTGCTTCGGGCGAGCAGTACTTC.

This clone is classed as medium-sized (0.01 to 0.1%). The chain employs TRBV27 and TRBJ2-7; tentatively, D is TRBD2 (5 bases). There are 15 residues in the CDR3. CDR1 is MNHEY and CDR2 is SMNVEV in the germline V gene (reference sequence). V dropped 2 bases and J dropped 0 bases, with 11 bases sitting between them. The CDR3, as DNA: TGTGCCAGCAGTTTACATCTAGGGAGCTCCTACGAGCAGTACTTC. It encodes CASSLHLGSSYEQYF.

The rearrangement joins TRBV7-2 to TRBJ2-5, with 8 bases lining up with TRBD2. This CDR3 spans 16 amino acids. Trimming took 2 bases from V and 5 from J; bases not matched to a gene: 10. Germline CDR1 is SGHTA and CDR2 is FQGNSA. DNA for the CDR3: TGTGCCAGCAGCTTATCAAGCGGGGGTGCGTGGGAGACCCAGTACTTC. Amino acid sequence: CASSLSSGGAWETQYF.

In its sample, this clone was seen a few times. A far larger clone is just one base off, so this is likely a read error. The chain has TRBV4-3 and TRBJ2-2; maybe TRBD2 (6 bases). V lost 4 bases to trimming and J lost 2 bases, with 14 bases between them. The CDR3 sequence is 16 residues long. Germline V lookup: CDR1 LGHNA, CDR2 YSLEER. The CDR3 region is CASSPRLGANTGELFF. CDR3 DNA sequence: TGCGCCAGCAGCCCAAGACTAGGGGCAAACACCGGGGAGCTGTTTTTT.

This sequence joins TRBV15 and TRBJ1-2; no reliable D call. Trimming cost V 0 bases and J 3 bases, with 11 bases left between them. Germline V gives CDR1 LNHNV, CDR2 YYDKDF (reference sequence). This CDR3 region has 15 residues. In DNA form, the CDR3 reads TGTGCCACCAGCAGAGACGGTGACATGTACTATGGCTACACCTTC. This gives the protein CATSRDGDMYYGYTF.

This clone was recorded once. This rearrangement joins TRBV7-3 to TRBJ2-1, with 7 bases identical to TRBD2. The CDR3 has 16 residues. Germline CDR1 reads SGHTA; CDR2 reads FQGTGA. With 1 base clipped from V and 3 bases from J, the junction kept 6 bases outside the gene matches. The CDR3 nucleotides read TGTGCCAGCAGCTTAAGGCCTAGCGGTATCTACAATGAGCAGTTCTTC. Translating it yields CASSLRPSGIYNEQFF.

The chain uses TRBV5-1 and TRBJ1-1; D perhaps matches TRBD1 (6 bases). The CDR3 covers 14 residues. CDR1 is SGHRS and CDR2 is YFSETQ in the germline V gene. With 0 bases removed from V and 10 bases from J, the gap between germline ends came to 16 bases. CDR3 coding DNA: TGCGCCAGCAGCTTGGGACAGGCCCGGCCAGGAGCTTTCTTT. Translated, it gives CASSLGQARPGAFF.

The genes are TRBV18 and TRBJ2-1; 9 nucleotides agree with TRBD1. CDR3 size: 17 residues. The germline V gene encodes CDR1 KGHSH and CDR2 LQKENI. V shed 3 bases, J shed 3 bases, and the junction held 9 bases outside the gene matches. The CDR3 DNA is TGTGCCAGCTCACCGGCAGGACAGGGGAGGGGCTACAATGAGCAGTTCTTC. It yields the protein CASSPAGQGRGYNEQFF.